The rows below give T cell receptor beta chains drawn from one sample of a study of shared clonotypes between healthy human individuals. Produced via immunoSEQ multiplex PCR; TCRdb's table is partial and in-frame only. This table holds approximately 2.4 million clones, nearly 97% found once. Sample: naive CD4+ T cells sorted from blood. These TCRs come from a man between 18 and 35 years old in good health. The CDR3 runs from the conserved cysteine through the conserved F or W. D genes are given only for firm matches. Rows give clone size only sometimes, using once, few, many, or a class for an expanded clone.

v_gene	d_gene	j_gene	abundance	CDR3aa
TRBV12-5	NA	TRBJ2-6	NA	CASGLQGAGANVLTF
TRBV30	NA	TRBJ1-2	NA	CAWSDPYGYTF
TRBV18	NA	TRBJ2-2	NA	CASSRTVDTGELFF
TRBV6-5	TRBD2	TRBJ2-7	NA	CASGRAGETYEQYF
TRBV4-2	NA	TRBJ2-1	NA	CASSPEGGGANEQFF
TRBV23-1	NA	TRBJ2-7	NA	CASSPEGDEQYF
TRBV23-1	TRBD1	TRBJ1-1	NA	CASSSTPLQGRDTEAFF
TRBV2	TRBD1	TRBJ2-7	once	CASQGEFYEQYF
TRBV19	NA	TRBJ2-2	NA	CASSIPRAENTGELFF
TRBV5-1	NA	TRBJ2-2	NA	CASSSTGLRNTGELFF
TRBV2	NA	TRBJ2-1	NA	CASSDRLERNEQFF
TRBV6-5	TRBD2	TRBJ2-1	NA	CASSYTAGYNEQFF
TRBV20-1	NA	TRBJ1-2	once	CSARASYGYTF
TRBV4-1	NA	TRBJ1-1	NA	CASSPPQSFMNTEAFF
TRBV7-2	NA	TRBJ1-5	once	CASSLDRPPQHF
TRBV4-3	TRBD1	TRBJ2-5	once	CARGGTGACQYQETQYF
TRBV5-6	TRBD1	TRBJ2-7	NA	CASSFDRVHEQYF
TRBV18	NA	TRBJ1-3	NA	CASSPALRDTIYF
TRBV5-1	TRBD1	TRBJ2-3	NA	CASEARTGGETDTQYF
TRBV25-1	NA	TRBJ2-2	NA	CASSEEGYTGELFF
TRBV29-1	NA	TRBJ2-5	NA	CSVAGIEVARETQYF
TRBV11-2	NA	TRBJ1-6	NA	CASSSPGPLIDSPLHF
TRBV5-6	TRBD1	TRBJ2-7	NA	CASSLVGTGHYEQYF
TRBV2	TRBD2	TRBJ2-5	NA	CASERGRETQYF
TRBV6-5	TRBD2	TRBJ2-5	NA	CASSSGLAGLETQYF
TRBV2	TRBD1	TRBJ2-1	few	CASSEIRPGQGNYNEQFF
TRBV7-9	TRBD2	TRBJ2-2	once	CASSFPPGLAGVTGELFF
TRBV6-5	NA	TRBJ1-2	NA	CACSGTINYGYTF
TRBV6-6	NA	TRBJ1-2	few	CASSYTSGGYTF
TRBV5-1	NA	TRBJ2-1	NA	CASSSGQSYNEQFF
TRBV6-5	TRBD1	TRBJ2-7	NA	CASSFRDRGLYEQYF
TRBV7-9	TRBD1	TRBJ2-5	once	CASSKTGTGFVETQYF
TRBV5-7	NA	TRBJ1-4	NA	CASSRPEIEINEKLFF
TRBV2	TRBD1	TRBJ1-4	NA	CASSSRGTNEKLFF
TRBV4-2	NA	TRBJ2-2	NA	CASSQEGYGGELFF
TRBV5-1	NA	TRBJ2-2	NA	CASQLNYGSGLLNTGELFF